A single sample gave rise to the 27 T cell receptor beta chains below, sequenced in a study of metastatic and nonmetastatic thyroid tumors (dated by TCRdb to 2018 to 2021). No treatment had been received by any patient before thyroid surgery. The method behind the library was PCR. TCRdb shows the sequencer as Illumina HiSeq 4000. The public reads were quality trimmed at Q25 with fastp and then assembled into clones with MiXCR by TCRdb, keeping productive beta chains. This sample is represented by approximately 20,000 clones; 10% to 15% of them were singletons. The top ten constitute 5.5% to 7.5% of the sample. The sample comprised blood. The receptor source for this set is a male donor with papillary thyroid cancer or a benign thyroid nodule (not recorded which). Some clones in this sample may be carry-over from other donors' samples.

This clone rates as medium-sized. DNA of the CDR3: TGTGCCAGCAGTTCTGGCCAGGGTGTATTCGAGCAGTACTTC. This encodes CASSSGQGVFEQYF. V usage is TRBV12-3 or TRBV12-4 and J usage is TRBJ2-7, with D possibly matching TRBD1 (5 bases). The CDR3 is 14 amino acids. With 4 bases removed from V and 6 bases from J, the gap between germline ends came to 16 bases.

This clone was observed many times. The gene calls are TRBV7-2 and TRBJ2-7, with D hard to call. CDR3 length: 15 amino acids. Germline values: CDR1 SGHTA, CDR2 FQGNSA. Trimming took 1 base from V and 3 from J, leaving 13 bases between them. The CDR3: CASSLGPNANYEQYF. CDR3 sequence (DNA): TGTGCCAGCAGCTTAGGCCCTAACGCGAACTACGAGCAGTACTTC.

This clone was counted many times. The V and J genes are TRBV30 and TRBJ1-5; D call uncertain. Germline V gene lookup returns CDR1 GTSNPN and CDR2 SVGIG (reference sequence). The V gene lost 2 bases and the J gene lost 3 bases, with 8 bases spanning the gap. The CDR3 has 13 amino acids. This CDR3 is CAWSRADNQPQHF. CDR3 nucleotide sequence: TGTGCCTGGAGTAGGGCAGACAATCAGCCCCAGCATTTT.

This clone was counted many times. The V and J genes are TRBV18 and TRBJ1-3, with TRBD1 as a possible D gene (6 bases). CDR1 and CDR2 from the germline V gene are KGHSH and LQKENI. The CDR3 is 15 amino acids. Trimming removed 2 bases from V and 8 bases from J, with 16 bases in between. The CDR3 loop is CASSPSRGAVYTIYF. In DNA, the CDR3 is TGTGCCAGCTCACCATCCAGGGGCGCAGTGTACACCATATATTTT.

In its sample, this clone ranks as medium-sized. The CDR3 nucleotides read TGTGCCAGCAGTGATCCGGGACAGAACTATGGCTACACCTTC. Translation: CASSDPGQNYGYTF. The gene calls are TRBV28 and TRBJ1-2; 7 bases agree with TRBD1. Per germline, CDR1 MDHEN and CDR2 SYDVKM. CDR3 length equals 14 residues. With 5 bases clipped from V and 2 bases from J, the junction kept 5 bases outside the gene matches.

By share, this clone counts as medium-sized. This chain uses TRBV27 with TRBJ2-1; D is ambiguous. Per germline, CDR1 MNHEY and CDR2 SMNVEV (reference sequence). This CDR3 is 11 amino acids long. V was shortened by 5 bases and J by 7 bases, with 6 bases between the two germline ends. The CDR3 nucleotides are TGTGCCAGCAGTACAGCAAATGAGCAGTTCTTC. As protein: CASSTANEQFF.

In its sample, this clone ranks as medium-sized. DNA for the CDR3: TGTGCCAGCAGTTTAGCGGGGGGGAACACTGAAGCTTTCTTT. Residues: CASSLAGGNTEAFF. The chain employs TRBV12-3 or TRBV12-4 and TRBJ1-1, with D possibly matching TRBD1 (5 bases). The CDR3 loop spans 14 amino acids. V was pared by 0 bases and J by 1 base, with 6 bases between.

This clone has at least ten counts. The CDR3 DNA reads TGCGCCAGCAGCTCTCGGGACGGATCCTATGGCTACACCTTC. Translated: CASSSRDGSYGYTF. This chain joins TRBV5-1 and TRBJ1-2; tentatively, D is TRBD1 (5 bases). This CDR3 contains 14 residues. With 3 bases removed from V and 4 bases from J, the gap between germline ends came to 13 bases. Germline V lookup: CDR1 SGHRS, CDR2 YFSETQ.

This clone was detected many times. Germline is not matched at one junction end, which may reflect a read error. The identical CDR3 is also encoded by other nucleotide sequences in the sample. V and J are TRBV30 and TRBJ2-2; 8 bases agree with TRBD1. Germline V gene sequence: CDR1 GTSNPN, CDR2 SVGIG (reference sequence). CDR3 length: 14 amino acids. As DNA, the CDR3 is TGTGCCTGGACAGGGGGCCCGAACACCGGGGAGCTGTTCTTT. It encodes CAWTGGPNTGELFF.

The V and J genes are TRBV6-1 and TRBJ1-1; D is unclear. The ends were cut back, 4 bases at V and 1 base at J, with 10 bases in the middle. The CDR3 length is 14 residues. Germline values: CDR1 MNHNS, CDR2 SASEGT. CDR3 DNA: TGTGCCAGCAGTGCCCTCGGAACGAACACTGAAGCTTTCTTT. Translation: CASSALGTNTEAFF.

This clone is labeled medium-sized. The chain employs TRBV27 and TRBJ2-7; 10 bases align to TRBD2. CDR1 and CDR2 from the germline V gene are MNHEY and SMNVEV (reference sequence). The CDR3 spans 14 residues. V trimming: 5 bases; J trimming: 0 bases; junction bases outside the gene matches: 1. This CDR3 is CASSLAGASYEQYF. In nucleotides, the CDR3 is TGTGCCAGCAGTCTAGCGGGAGCCTCCTACGAGCAGTACTTC.

In its sample, this clone was seen many times. This sequence joins TRBV20-1 and TRBJ1-5; weak D call: TRBD1 (5 bases). The CDR3 sequence is 15 residues long. V gave up 0 bases and J gave up 3 bases, with 12 bases separating them. Germline V CDR1 and CDR2: DFQATT, SNEGSKA (reference sequence). DNA for the CDR3: TGCAGTGCTAGAGAACTTTCAGGGTACAATCAGCCCCAGCATTTT. It encodes CSARELSGYNQPQHF.

The V and J genes are TRBV14 and TRBJ2-1, with 7 bases matching TRBD2. Germline trimming cut 2 bases from V and 5 bases from J; bases unmatched to any gene: 21. The CDR3 runs 20 residues. Per germline, CDR1 SGHDN and CDR2 FVKESK. This CDR3 is CASSQFRGKRGGSQDNEQFF. The CDR3 coding sequence is TGTGCCAGCAGCCAATTCCGGGGGAAACGTGGCGGGAGTCAAGACAATGAGCAGTTCTTC.

This clone appeared many times. The chain joins TRBV11-2 to TRBJ2-7, with unresolved D. The CDR3 is 13 amino acids. Germline values: CDR1 SGHAT, CDR2 FQNNGV. Trimming took off 2 bases at V and 1 base at J, with 6 bases between the two ends. This CDR3 reads CASSLFGSYEQYF. DNA for the CDR3: TGTGCCAGCAGCTTATTCGGTTCCTACGAGCAGTACTTC. Using reference TRBV11-2 and TRBJ2-7 for the parts outside the CDR3, the full variable domain is EAGVAQSPRYKIIEKRQSVAFWCNPISGHATLYWYQQILGQGPKLLIQFQNNGVVDDSQLPKDRFSAERLKGVDSTLKIQPAKLEDSAVYLCASSLFGSYEQYFGPGTRLTVT.

This clone showed up many times. This sample includes further DNA sequences coding for the same CDR3. The chain couples TRBV4-1 to TRBJ2-1; maybe TRBD2 (6 bases). The germline gives CDR1 MGHRA, CDR2 YSYEKL. The CDR3 length is 13 residues. Trimming took off 2 bases at V and 12 bases at J, with 14 bases between the two ends. CDR3 region: CASSQSGDTPQFF. CDR3 coding DNA: TGCGCCAGCAGCCAATCGGGAGACACTCCGCAGTTCTTC.

V usage is TRBV5-1 and J usage is TRBJ2-3; 10 bases fit TRBD2. This CDR3 region has 15 residues. Germline assignment: CDR1 SGHRS and CDR2 YFSETQ. V lost 4 bases, J lost 0 bases, and 2 bases stayed unmatched. The CDR3 bases are TGCGCCAGCAGCATGACTAGCGGGAGCACAGATACGCAGTATTTT. This encodes CASSMTSGSTDTQYF.

This clone showed up many times. DNA for the CDR3: TGTGCCAGCTCACCACCGGGACTAGCGGGAAACAATGAGCAGTTCTTC. As protein: CASSPPGLAGNNEQFF. V and J are TRBV18 and TRBJ2-1; 13 bases match TRBD2. The CDR3 consists of 16 residues. Per germline, CDR1 KGHSH and CDR2 LQKENI. Germline trimming cut 0 bases from V and 5 bases from J; bases unmatched to any gene: 1.

This clone was picked up many times. This rearrangement joins TRBV20-1 to TRBJ2-3; the match to TRBD1 covers 7 bases. The ends lost 3 bases at V and 0 bases at J; junction bases unmatched: 3. Germline lookup yields CDR1 DFQATT and CDR2 SNEGSKA (reference sequence). CDR3 length equals 14 residues. The CDR3 nucleotides are TGCAGTGCTAGTGGCAGGGGGAGCACAGATACGCAGTATTTT. Its translation is CSASGRGSTDTQYF.

This clone occurred many times. The chain employs TRBV5-1 and TRBJ2-2; D uncertain. V lost 7 bases and J 4 bases, leaving 14 bases between the germline ends. The CDR3 is 14 residues long. Germline V gives CDR1 SGHRS, CDR2 YFSETQ. The CDR3 here is CASSLRPPTGELFF. The CDR3 DNA reads TGCGCCAGCTCCCTCCGACCGCCCACCGGGGAGCTGTTTTTT.

In its sample, this clone was seen many times. The chain links TRBV13 to TRBJ2-1; 9 nucleotides line up with TRBD1. The CDR3 covers 16 residues. Per the germline V gene, CDR1 is PRHDT and CDR2 is FYEKMQ (reference sequence). Trimming at V came to 4 bases and at J to 0 bases, leaving 4 bases not matched to a gene. CDR3 nucleotide sequence: TGTGCCAGCAGCTCCTCGACAGGGGGCTCCTACAATGAGCAGTTCTTC. Amino acids: CASSSSTGGSYNEQFF.

This clone was detected only a few times. This chain links TRBV6-2 or TRBV6-3 with TRBJ1-1; D is possibly TRBD1 (5 bases). The CDR3 runs 16 residues. V was shortened by 2 bases and J by 3 bases, with 16 bases between the two germline ends. The germline V gene has CDR1 MNHEY and CDR2 SVGEGT. CDR3 loop: CASSYPQGHGDTEAFF. CDR3 nucleotides: TGTGCCAGCAGTTACCCCCAGGGTCACGGGGACACTGAAGCTTTCTTT.

This clone was counted at least ten times. This rearrangement joins TRBV5-8 to TRBJ2-1; TRBD1 aligns across 8 bases. The V and J ends lost 2 bases and 3 bases, in that order; junction bases with no gene match: 4. Germline V gives CDR1 SGHTS, CDR2 YDEGEE. CDR3 length: 15 residues. CDR3 DNA: TGTGCCAGCAGCTTTACGACAGGGGACTACAATGAGCAGTTCTTC. This translates into CASSFTTGDYNEQFF.

A word on this clone: The junction shows a germline mismatch at one end, possibly a read error. The chain uses TRBV5-1 and TRBJ2-7; a possible D gene is TRBD1 (8 bases). CDR1 is SGHRS, CDR2 YFSETQ, per germline. The CDR3 is 15 residues long. CDR3 nucleotide sequence: TGCGCCAGCTGCTTGGGACTACAGGGGGGCCACGAGCAGTACTTC. As protein: CASCLGLQGGHEQYF.

This clone was detected many times. The chain combines TRBV7-9 with TRBJ2-3; no definite D call. Germline assignment: CDR1 SEHNR and CDR2 FQNEAQ (reference sequence). Trimming cost V 5 bases and J 0 bases, with 15 bases left between them. This CDR3 has 16 amino acids. The CDR3 sequence: CASSPKAGPSTDTQYF. The DNA for the CDR3 is TGTGCCAGCAGCCCAAAGGCCGGTCCTAGCACAGATACGCAGTATTTT.

The chain couples TRBV20-1 to TRBJ1-5, with D tentatively TRBD1 (6 bases). The CDR3 contains 17 residues. Deletions cut 3 bases from V and 0 bases from J, with 18 bases between. Germline lookup yields CDR1 DFQATT and CDR2 SNEGSKA (reference sequence). The CDR3 protein is CSASSQGLAHSNQPQHF. The CDR3 nucleotides are TGCAGTGCTAGTTCCCAGGGGCTAGCCCATAGCAATCAGCCCCAGCATTTT.

This clone showed up many times. The chain has TRBV9 and TRBJ2-1; D perhaps matches TRBD1 (6 bases). The CDR3 covers 14 residues. V lost 0 bases, J lost 3 bases, and 7 bases lay in between. Per the germline V gene, CDR1 is SGDLS and CDR2 is YYNGEE. The CDR3 DNA reads TGTGCCAGCAGCGTAGGACAGGTCTACAATGAGCAGTTCTTC. It translates to CASSVGQVYNEQFF.

This clone appeared many times. This may stem from a read error, because a much larger clone lies one nucleotide away. The CDR3 does not end in the conserved phenylalanine or tryptophan, so this is likely a read error. The genes are TRBV11-2 and TRBJ2-7, with TRBD2 identical over 9 bases. Germline lookup yields CDR1 SGHAT and CDR2 FQNNGV. V gave up 5 bases and J gave up 4 bases; unmatched junction bases: 6. The CDR3 has 14 residues. CDR3 bases: TGTGCCAGCAGCCTTTGGACTAGCGCATACGAGCAGTACCTC. Protein: CASSLWTSAYEQYL.